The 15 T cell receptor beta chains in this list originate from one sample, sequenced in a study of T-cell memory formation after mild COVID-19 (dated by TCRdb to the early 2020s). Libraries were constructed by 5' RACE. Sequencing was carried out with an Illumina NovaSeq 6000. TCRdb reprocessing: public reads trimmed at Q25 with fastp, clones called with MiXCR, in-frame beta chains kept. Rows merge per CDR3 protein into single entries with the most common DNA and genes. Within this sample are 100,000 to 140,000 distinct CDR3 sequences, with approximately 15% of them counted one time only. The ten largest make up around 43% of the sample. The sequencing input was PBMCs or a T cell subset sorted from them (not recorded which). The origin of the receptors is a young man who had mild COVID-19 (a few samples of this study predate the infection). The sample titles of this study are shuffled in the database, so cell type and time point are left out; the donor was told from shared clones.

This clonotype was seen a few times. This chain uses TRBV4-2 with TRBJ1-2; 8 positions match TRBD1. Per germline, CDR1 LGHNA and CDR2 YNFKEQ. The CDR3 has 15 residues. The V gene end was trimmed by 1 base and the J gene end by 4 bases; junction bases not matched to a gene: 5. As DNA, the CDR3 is TGTGCCAGCAGCCAAGGCGGGACAGGAATCTATGGCTACACCTTC. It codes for CASSQGGTGIYGYTF.

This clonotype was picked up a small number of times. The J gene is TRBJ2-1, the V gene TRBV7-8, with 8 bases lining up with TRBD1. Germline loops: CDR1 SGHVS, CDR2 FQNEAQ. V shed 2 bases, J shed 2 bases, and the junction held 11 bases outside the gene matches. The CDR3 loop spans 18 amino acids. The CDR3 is CASSLWDRHVQTYNEQFF. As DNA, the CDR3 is TGTGCCAGCAGCTTATGGGACAGGCATGTCCAGACCTACAATGAGCAGTTCTTC.

CDR3 coding DNA: TGTGCCAGCAGCTCTCGAAGAGCAGGGCCACGAGGAGAGACCCAGTACTTC. Encoded protein: CASSSRRAGPRGETQYF. The chain couples TRBV7-6 to TRBJ2-5; weak D call: TRBD1 (5 bases). Germline-derived CDR1 and CDR2 are SGHVS and FNYEAQ. Between the trimmed V and J ends, which lost 4 bases and 4 bases, there was a span of 22 bases. The CDR3 runs 17 residues.

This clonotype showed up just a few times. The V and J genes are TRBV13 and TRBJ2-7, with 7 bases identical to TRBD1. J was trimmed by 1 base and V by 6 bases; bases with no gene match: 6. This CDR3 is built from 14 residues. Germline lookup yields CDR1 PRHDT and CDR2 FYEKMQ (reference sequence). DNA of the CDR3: TGTGCCAGCAGTTACAGGACAGGATCCTACGAGCAGTACGTC. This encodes CASSYRTGSYEQYV.

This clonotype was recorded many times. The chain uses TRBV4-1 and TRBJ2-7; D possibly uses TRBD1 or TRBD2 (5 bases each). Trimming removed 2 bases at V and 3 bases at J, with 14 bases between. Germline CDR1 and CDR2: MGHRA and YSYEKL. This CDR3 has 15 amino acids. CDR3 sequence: CASSQRLGEIYEQYF. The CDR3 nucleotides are TGCGCCAGCAGCCAAAGGTTAGGGGAGATCTACGAGCAGTACTTC.

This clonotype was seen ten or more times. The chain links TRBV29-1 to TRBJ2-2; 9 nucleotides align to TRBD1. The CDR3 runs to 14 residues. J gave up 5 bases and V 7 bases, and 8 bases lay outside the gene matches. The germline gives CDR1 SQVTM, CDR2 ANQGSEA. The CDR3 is CSAMGQGRTGELFF. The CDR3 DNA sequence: TGCAGCGCTATGGGACAGGGTAGAACCGGGGAGCTGTTTTTT.

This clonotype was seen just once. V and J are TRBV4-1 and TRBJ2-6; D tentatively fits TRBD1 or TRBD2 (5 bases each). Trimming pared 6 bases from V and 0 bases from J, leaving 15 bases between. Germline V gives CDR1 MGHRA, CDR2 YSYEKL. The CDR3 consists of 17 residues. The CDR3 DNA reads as TGCGCCAGCAGGGGGGACGGCTACTTCTCTGGGGCCAACGTCCTGACTTTC. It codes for CASRGDGYFSGANVLTF.

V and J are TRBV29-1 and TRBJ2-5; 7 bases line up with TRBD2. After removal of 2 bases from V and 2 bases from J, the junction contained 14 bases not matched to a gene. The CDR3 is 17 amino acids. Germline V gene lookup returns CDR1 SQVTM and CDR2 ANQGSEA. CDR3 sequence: CSVEYRDARGTQETQYF. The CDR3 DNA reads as TGCAGCGTTGAATATCGGGACGCGCGGGGGACTCAAGAGACCCAGTACTTC.

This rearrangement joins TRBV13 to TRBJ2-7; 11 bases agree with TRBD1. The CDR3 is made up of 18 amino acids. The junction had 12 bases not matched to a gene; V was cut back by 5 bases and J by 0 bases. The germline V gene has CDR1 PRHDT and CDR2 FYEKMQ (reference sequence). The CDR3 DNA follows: TGTGCCAGCAGCGCTGGGACAGGGGGAGACTCCCCCTCCTACGAGCAGTACTTC. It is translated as CASSAGTGGDSPSYEQYF.

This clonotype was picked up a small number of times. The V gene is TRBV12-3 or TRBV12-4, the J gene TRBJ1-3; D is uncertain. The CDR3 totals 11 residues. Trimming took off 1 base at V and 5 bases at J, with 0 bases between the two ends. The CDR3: CASSLGNTIYF. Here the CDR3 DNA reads TGTGCCAGCAGTTTAGGAAACACCATATATTTT.

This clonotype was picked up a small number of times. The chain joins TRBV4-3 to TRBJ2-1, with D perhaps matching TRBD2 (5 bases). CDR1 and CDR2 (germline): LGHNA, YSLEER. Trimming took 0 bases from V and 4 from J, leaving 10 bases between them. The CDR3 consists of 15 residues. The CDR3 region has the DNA TGCGCCAGCAGCCAAGATGGTGGAGGTTACAATGAGCAGTTCTTC. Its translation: CASSQDGGGYNEQFF.

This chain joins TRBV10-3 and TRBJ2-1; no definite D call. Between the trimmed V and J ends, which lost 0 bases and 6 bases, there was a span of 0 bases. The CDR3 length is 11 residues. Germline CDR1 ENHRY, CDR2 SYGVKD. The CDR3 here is CAISESNEQFF. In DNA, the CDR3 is TGTGCCATCAGTGAGTCCAATGAGCAGTTCTTC.

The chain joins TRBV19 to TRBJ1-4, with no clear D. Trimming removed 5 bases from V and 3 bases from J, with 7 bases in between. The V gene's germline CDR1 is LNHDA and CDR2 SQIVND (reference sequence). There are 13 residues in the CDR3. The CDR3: CASSAVANEKLFF. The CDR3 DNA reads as TGTGCCAGTAGTGCCGTGGCTAATGAAAAACTGTTTTTT.

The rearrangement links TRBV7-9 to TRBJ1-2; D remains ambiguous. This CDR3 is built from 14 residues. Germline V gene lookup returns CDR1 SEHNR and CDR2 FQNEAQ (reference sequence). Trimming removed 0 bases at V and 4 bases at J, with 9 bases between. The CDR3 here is CASSLAAPPYGYTF. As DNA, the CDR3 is TGTGCCAGCAGCTTAGCCGCCCCCCCCTATGGCTACACCTTC.

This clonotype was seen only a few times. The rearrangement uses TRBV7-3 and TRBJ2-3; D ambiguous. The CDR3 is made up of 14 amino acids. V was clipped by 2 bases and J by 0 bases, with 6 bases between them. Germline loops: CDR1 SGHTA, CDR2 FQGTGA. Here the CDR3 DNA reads TGTGCCAGCAGCTTAGTTGCTAGCACAGATACGCAGTATTTT. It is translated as CASSLVASTDTQYF.